Below are 22 T cell receptor beta chains sequenced from a single sample in a study of cytomegalovirus exposure and HLA in healthy donors. PCR primers comprised 60 Vbeta and 13 Jbeta primers. Sequencing was performed with immunoSEQ multiplex PCR; in TCRdb, only in-frame clones are kept and a portion is missing. Of about 210,000 clones detected, roughly 87% appear once; the ten largest clones hold around 0.99%. The sample consisted of PBMCs. These receptors were collected from a boy younger than 10 in good health and CMV-seronegative.

This sequence joins TRBV5-1 and TRBJ2-7; 7 nucleotides line up with TRBD1. Unmatched junction bases numbered 7, after V lost 4 bases and J lost 3 bases. Germline assignment: CDR1 SGHRS and CDR2 YFSETQ. There are 14 residues in the CDR3. The CDR3 region is CASSPPGQNYEQYF. In DNA form, the CDR3 reads TGCGCCAGCAGCCCACCGGGACAGAACTACGAGCAGTACTTC.

The rearrangement links TRBV19 to TRBJ1-5; 7 nucleotides line up with TRBD1. Germline V lookup: CDR1 LNHDA, CDR2 SQIVND (reference sequence). The V and J ends lost 6 bases and 0 bases, in that order; junction bases with no gene match: 11. The CDR3 totals 17 residues. For the CDR3, the DNA is TGTGCCAGTAGATCCCAAGACAGGGCTCGTAGCAATCAGCCCCAGCATTTT. Translation: CASRSQDRARSNQPQHF.

This clone was recorded once. The chain couples TRBV19 to TRBJ1-4, with D hard to call. The CDR3 loop spans 14 amino acids. CDR1 is LNHDA and CDR2 is SQIVND in the germline V gene (reference sequence). Trimming pared 6 bases from V and 0 bases from J, leaving 8 bases between. The CDR3 here is CASSPTATNEKLFF. Written as DNA, the CDR3 is TGTGCCAGTAGCCCGACTGCAACTAATGAAAAACTGTTTTTT.

This clone turned up a few times. The chain is built from TRBV6-5 and TRBJ1-1; D perhaps matches TRBD1 (5 bases). CDR1 and CDR2 from the germline V gene are MNHEY and SVGAGI. The CDR3 totals 13 residues. Trimming took off 7 bases at V and 3 bases at J, with 12 bases between the two ends. Written as DNA, the CDR3 is TGTGCCAGCACAAGGGGAAGGTACACTGAAGCTTTCTTT. As protein: CASTRGRYTEAFF.

The rearrangement links TRBV30 to TRBJ2-5; D remains unclear. The V gene lost 0 bases and the J gene lost 7 bases, with 6 bases spanning the gap. CDR1 GTSNPN and CDR2 SVGIG come from the germline V gene (reference sequence). The length of the CDR3 is 11 residues. The CDR3 is CAWSVLVTQYF. CDR3 coding DNA: TGTGCCTGGAGTGTACTCGTGACCCAGTACTTC.

The DNA for the CDR3 is TGTGCCAGCAGCCCCGGGACTAGAGGCACCGGGGAGCTGTTTTTT. It yields the protein CASSPGTRGTGELFF. The V call is TRBV5-8, the J call TRBJ2-2, with TRBD2 identical over 8 bases. There are 15 residues in the CDR3. V shed 4 bases, J shed 4 bases, and the junction held 6 bases outside the gene matches. Per the germline V gene, CDR1 is SGHTS and CDR2 is YDEGEE.

V gene TRBV9 combines with J gene TRBJ1-2; 7 positions agree with TRBD1. The CDR3 totals 13 residues. The ends lost 3 bases at V and 7 bases at J; junction bases unmatched: 6. Germline CDR1 SGDLS, CDR2 YYNGEE. The CDR3 here is CASSGLQGFGYTF. CDR3 nucleotides: TGTGCCAGCAGCGGTTTACAGGGGTTTGGCTACACCTTC.

The rearrangement joins TRBV7-6 to TRBJ2-1; D possibly corresponds to TRBD2 (6 bases). Trimming took off 6 bases at V and 2 bases at J, with 26 bases between the two ends. CDR3 length: 19 residues. Germline V gene lookup returns CDR1 SGHVS and CDR2 FNYEAQ. The CDR3 sequence: CASRSSTAGYRDAYNEQFF. The CDR3 DNA is TGTGCCAGCAGATCCTCTACCGCGGGATATCGGGATGCCTACAATGAGCAGTTCTTC.

The V and J genes are TRBV14 and TRBJ2-6; D may be TRBD1 (5 bases). This CDR3 is built from 15 residues. Trimming cost V 3 bases and J 1 base, with 7 bases left between them. Germline V lookup: CDR1 SGHDN, CDR2 FVKESK. CDR3 sequence: CASSHQGSGANVLTF. The CDR3 DNA sequence: TGTGCCAGCAGCCACCAGGGATCTGGGGCCAACGTCCTGACTTTC.

The chain employs TRBV28 and TRBJ1-5; D perhaps matches TRBD1 (5 bases). The CDR3 is made up of 15 amino acids. V dropped 6 bases and J dropped 4 bases, with 16 bases sitting between them. CDR1 is MDHEN and CDR2 is SYDVKM in the germline V gene. CDR3 sequence: CASSLAVQANQPQHF. In nucleotides, the CDR3 is TGTGCCAGCAGCCTCGCGGTACAGGCAAATCAGCCCCAGCATTTT. Supplemented by reference TRBV28 and TRBJ1-5, the full variable domain reads DVKVTQSSRYLVKRTGEKVFLECVQDMDHENMFWYRQDPGLGLRLIYFSYDVKMKEKGDIPEGYSVSREKKERFSLILESASTNQTSMYLCASSLAVQANQPQHFGDGTRLSIL.

The J gene is TRBJ1-5, the V gene TRBV30; D call uncertain. Germline V gives CDR1 GTSNPN, CDR2 SVGIG (reference sequence). The CDR3 runs to 16 residues. V gave up 3 bases and J gave up 3 bases, with 18 bases separating them. CDR3 protein: CAWSLKAQILNQPQHF. The CDR3 nucleotides are TGTGCCTGGAGCTTAAAGGCACAGATACTCAATCAGCCCCAGCATTTT. Complete variable domain (other parts from reference TRBV30 and TRBJ1-5): SQTIHQWPATLVQPVGSPLSLECTVEGTSNPNLYWYRQAAGRGLQLLFYSVGIGQISSEVPQNLSASRPQDRQFILSSKKLLLSDSGFYLCAWSLKAQILNQPQHFGDGTRLSIL.

The rearrangement joins TRBV6-5 to TRBJ1-1; D might be TRBD1 (6 bases). Germline V gene data show CDR1 as MNHEY and CDR2 as SVGAGI. This CDR3 comprises 13 residues. Trimming stripped 3 bases from V and 8 bases from J, with 13 bases between. The CDR3 nucleotides are TGTGCCAGCAGTTATTCTTGGACAGTCGAAGCTTTCTTT. It yields the protein CASSYSWTVEAFF.

The V and J genes are TRBV7-9 and TRBJ1-3; no reliable D call. V was trimmed by 0 bases and J by 0 bases, leaving 9 bases between them. CDR3 length equals 16 residues. Germline CDR1 is SEHNR and CDR2 is FQNEAQ (reference sequence). CDR3 sequence: CASSLATGSSGNTIYF. The CDR3 nucleotides read TGTGCCAGCAGCTTAGCGACGGGAAGCTCTGGAAACACCATATATTTT.

This clone was observed a handful of times. The V and J genes are TRBV28 and TRBJ1-2; TRBD1 might be the D (5 bases). CDR1 and CDR2 (germline): MDHEN, SYDVKM. Deletions cut 2 bases from V and 7 bases from J, with 11 bases between. CDR3 size: 13 residues. The CDR3 spells CASSLEDTRGYTF. The CDR3 region has the DNA TGTGCCAGCAGTTTAGAGGACACTCGTGGCTACACCTTC.

The chain joins TRBV7-9 to TRBJ1-3, with TRBD1 matching over 7 bases. The CDR3 totals 16 residues. J was trimmed by 3 bases and V by 0 bases; bases with no gene match: 5. Germline V lookup: CDR1 SEHNR, CDR2 FQNEAQ (reference sequence). CDR3: CASSLAGQGDGNTIYF. DNA of the CDR3: TGTGCCAGCAGCTTAGCTGGCCAGGGGGATGGAAACACCATATATTTT.

This chain links TRBV10-1 with TRBJ2-7, with a possible D match to TRBD1 (5 bases). Germline V CDR1 and CDR2: WNHNN, SYGVQD (reference sequence). Deletions cut 6 bases from V and 2 bases from J, with 17 bases between. There are 15 residues in the CDR3. In DNA, the CDR3 is TGCGCCAGCAGCGCAAGACAGACCCCCCCCTACGAGCAGTACTTC. It encodes CASSARQTPPYEQYF.

The CDR3 DNA reads as TGTGCCAGCAGTCAACGGGAGTTGGGAGCGGGGGGTCCCCCTTACAATGAGCAGTTCTTC. Translating gives CASSQRELGAGGPPYNEQFF. The chain uses TRBV28 and TRBJ2-1; TRBD2 aligns across 9 bases. After removal of 5 bases from V and 4 bases from J, the junction contained 21 bases not matched to a gene. Germline CDR1 MDHEN, CDR2 SYDVKM. This CDR3 spans 20 amino acids.

The CDR3 coding sequence is TGTGCCAGCAACCTGGGCGGGGGGGTCAGCGAGCAGTTCTTC. This translates into CASNLGGGVSEQFF. The chain couples TRBV9 to TRBJ2-1, with 9 bases matching TRBD2. Germline V gene sequence: CDR1 SGDLS, CDR2 YYNGEE. The CDR3 has 14 amino acids. Unmatched junction bases numbered 11, after V lost 6 bases and J lost 10 bases.

The chain uses TRBV5-6 and TRBJ2-5, with 10 bases aligning to TRBD2. The V segment lost 0 bases and the J segment 1 base; nucleotides outside the gene matches: 3. The germline V gene encodes CDR1 SGHDT and CDR2 YYEEEE. There are 16 residues in the CDR3. This chain's CDR3 is CASSLVAGGRQETQYF. The CDR3, as DNA: TGTGCCAGCAGCTTGGTAGCGGGGGGACGCCAAGAGACCCAGTACTTC.

The gene calls are TRBV5-6 and TRBJ2-5; 8 bases map to TRBD2. This CDR3 is built from 15 residues. V lost 2 bases and J lost 4; bases outside the gene matches: 7. Germline-derived CDR1 and CDR2 are SGHDT and YYEEEE. The CDR3 region is CASSFSSGRAETQYF. CDR3 coding DNA: TGTGCCAGCAGCTTTTCCAGCGGGAGAGCAGAGACCCAGTACTTC.

The rearrangement uses TRBV2 and TRBJ1-2; no clear D. The germline V and J ends were trimmed by 7 bases and 8 bases, with 8 bases remaining between them. CDR3 size: 10 residues. Per the germline V gene, CDR1 is SNHLY and CDR2 is FYNNEI. CDR3 amino acids: CASIGRGYTF. In DNA, the CDR3 is TGTGCCAGCATAGGGAGGGGCTACACCTTC.

This clone was seen just once. The CDR3 nucleotides read TGTGCCAGCAGTTTAGCGGGGGGCCCGACTTACGAGCAGTACTTC. This gives the protein CASSLAGGPTYEQYF. The chain has TRBV5-4 and TRBJ2-7; TRBD2 agrees at 10 bases. This CDR3 is built from 15 residues. Germline trimming cut 5 bases from V and 4 bases from J; bases unmatched to any gene: 9. CDR1 and CDR2 from the germline V gene are SGHNT and YYREEE (reference sequence).